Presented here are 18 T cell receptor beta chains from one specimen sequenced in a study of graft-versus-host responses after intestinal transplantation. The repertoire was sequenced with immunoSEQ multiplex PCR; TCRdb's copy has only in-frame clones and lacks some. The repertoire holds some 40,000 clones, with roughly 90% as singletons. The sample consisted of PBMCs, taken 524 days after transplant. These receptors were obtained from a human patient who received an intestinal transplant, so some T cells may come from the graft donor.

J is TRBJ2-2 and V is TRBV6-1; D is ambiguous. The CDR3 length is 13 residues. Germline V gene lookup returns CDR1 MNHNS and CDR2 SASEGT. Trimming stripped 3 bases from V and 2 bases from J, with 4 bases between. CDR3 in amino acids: CASSDLNTGELFF. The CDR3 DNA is TGTGCCAGCAGTGACTTAAACACCGGGGAGCTGTTTTTT.

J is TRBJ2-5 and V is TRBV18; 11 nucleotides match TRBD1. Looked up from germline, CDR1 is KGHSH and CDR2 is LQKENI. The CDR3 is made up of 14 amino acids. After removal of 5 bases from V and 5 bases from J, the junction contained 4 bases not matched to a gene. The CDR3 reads CASSGQGAVETQYF. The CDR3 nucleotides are TGTGCCAGCTCAGGACAGGGGGCTGTGGAGACCCAGTACTTC.

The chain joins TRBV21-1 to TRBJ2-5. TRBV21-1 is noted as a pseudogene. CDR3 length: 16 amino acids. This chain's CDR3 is CASSKAFGRSQETQYF. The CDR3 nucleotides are TGTGCCAGCAGCAAGGCCTTTGGGCGGTCCCAAGAGACCCAGTACTTC.

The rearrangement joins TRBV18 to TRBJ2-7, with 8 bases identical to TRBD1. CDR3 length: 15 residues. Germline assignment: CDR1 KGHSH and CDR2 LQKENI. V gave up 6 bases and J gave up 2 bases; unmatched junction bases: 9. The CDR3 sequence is CASSPSRTGTYEQYF. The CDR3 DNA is TGTGCCAGCTCCCCTAGCCGGACAGGGACCTACGAGCAGTACTTC.

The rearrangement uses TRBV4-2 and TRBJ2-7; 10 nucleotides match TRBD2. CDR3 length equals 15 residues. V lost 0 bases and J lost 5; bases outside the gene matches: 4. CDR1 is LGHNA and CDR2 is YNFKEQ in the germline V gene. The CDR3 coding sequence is TGTGCCAGCAGCCAAGATCCGGGACTAGCGAACGAGCAGTACTTC. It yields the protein CASSQDPGLANEQYF.

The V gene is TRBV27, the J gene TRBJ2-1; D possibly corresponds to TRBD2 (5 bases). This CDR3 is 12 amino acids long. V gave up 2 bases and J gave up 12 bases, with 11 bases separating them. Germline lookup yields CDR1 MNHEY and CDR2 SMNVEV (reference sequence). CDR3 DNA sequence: TGTGCCAGCAGTTTAAATGGAGGAGGGCAGTTCTTC. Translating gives CASSLNGGGQFF.

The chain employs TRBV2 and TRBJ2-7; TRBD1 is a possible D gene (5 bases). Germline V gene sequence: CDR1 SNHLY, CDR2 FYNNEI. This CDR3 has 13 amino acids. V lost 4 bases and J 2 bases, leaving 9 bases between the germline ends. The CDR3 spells CASSVDRTYEQYF. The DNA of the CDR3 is TGTGCCAGCAGTGTTGACAGAACCTACGAGCAGTACTTC.

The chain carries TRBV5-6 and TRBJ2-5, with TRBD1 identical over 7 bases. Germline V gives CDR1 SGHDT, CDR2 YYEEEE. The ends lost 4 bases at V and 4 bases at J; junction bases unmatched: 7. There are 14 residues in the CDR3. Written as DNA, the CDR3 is TGTGCCAGCAGCAGGGGGCAGGGTGGAGAGACCCAGTACTTC. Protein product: CASSRGQGGETQYF.

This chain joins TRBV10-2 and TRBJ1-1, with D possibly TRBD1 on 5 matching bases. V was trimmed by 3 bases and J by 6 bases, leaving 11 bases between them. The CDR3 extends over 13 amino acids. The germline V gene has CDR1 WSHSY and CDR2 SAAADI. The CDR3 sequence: CASSDVGDSEAFF. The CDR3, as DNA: TGCGCCAGCAGTGATGTGGGGGACTCTGAAGCTTTCTTT.

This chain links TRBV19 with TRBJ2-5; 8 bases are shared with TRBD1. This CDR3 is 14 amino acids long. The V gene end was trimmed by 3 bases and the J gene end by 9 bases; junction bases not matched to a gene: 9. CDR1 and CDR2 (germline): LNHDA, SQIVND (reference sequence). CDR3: CASSMGQARRPQYF. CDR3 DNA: TGTGCCAGTAGTATGGGACAGGCCCGGAGGCCCCAGTACTTC.

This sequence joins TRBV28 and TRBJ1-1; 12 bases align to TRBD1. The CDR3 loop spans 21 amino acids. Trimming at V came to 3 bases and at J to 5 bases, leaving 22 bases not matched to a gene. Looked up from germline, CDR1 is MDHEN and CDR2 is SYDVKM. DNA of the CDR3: TGTGCCAGCAGTTTCCTTGGTGGGACAGGGGGCCGCTGGTCCGGGGGGACTGAAGCTTTCTTT. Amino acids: CASSFLGGTGGRWSGGTEAFF. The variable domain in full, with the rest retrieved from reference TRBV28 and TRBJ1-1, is DVKVTQSSRYLVKRTGEKVFLECVQDMDHENMFWYRQDPGLGLRLIYFSYDVKMKEKGDIPEGYSVSREKKERFSLILESASTNQTSMYLCASSFLGGTGGRWSGGTEAFFGQGTRLTVV.

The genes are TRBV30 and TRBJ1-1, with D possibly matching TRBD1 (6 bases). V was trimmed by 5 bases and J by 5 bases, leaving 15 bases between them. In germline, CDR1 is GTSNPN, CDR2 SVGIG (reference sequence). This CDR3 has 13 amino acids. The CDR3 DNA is TGTGCCTGGTGGAGGCAGGGGAAAACTGAAGCTTTCTTT. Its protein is CAWWRQGKTEAFF.

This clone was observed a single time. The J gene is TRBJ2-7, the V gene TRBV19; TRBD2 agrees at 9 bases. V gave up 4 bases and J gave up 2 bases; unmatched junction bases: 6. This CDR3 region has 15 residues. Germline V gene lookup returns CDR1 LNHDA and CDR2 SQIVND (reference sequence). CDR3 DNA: TGTGCCAGTAGTAACGTAAGCGGGAGGACCTACGAGCAGTACTTC. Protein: CASSNVSGRTYEQYF.

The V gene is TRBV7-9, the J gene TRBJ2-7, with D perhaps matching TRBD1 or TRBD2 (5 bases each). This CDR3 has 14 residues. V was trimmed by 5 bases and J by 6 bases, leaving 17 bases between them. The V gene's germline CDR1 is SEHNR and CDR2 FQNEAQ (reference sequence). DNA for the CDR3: TGTGCCAGCAGCATGTCCCGGGACCTCTCCGAGCAGTACTTC. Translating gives CASSMSRDLSEQYF.

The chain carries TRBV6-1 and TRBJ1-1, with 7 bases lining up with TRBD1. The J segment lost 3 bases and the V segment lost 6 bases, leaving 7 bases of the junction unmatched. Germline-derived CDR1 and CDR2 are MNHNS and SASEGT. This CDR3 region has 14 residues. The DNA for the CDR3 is TGTGCCAGCAGGAACAGGGGAGGTCACACTGAAGCTTTCTTT. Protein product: CASRNRGGHTEAFF.

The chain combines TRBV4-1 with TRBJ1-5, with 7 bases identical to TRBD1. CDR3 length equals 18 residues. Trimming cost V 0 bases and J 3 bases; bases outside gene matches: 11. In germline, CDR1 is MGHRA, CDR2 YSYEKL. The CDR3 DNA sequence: TGCGCCAGCAGCCAAGATCGGGCAGGGGGACAACTCAATCAGCCCCAGCATTTT. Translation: CASSQDRAGGQLNQPQHF.

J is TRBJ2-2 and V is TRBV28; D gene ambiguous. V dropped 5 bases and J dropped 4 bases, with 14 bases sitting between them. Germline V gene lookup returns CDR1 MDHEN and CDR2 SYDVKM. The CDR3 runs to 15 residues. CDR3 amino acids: CASSLVEAFTGELFF. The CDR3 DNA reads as TGTGCCAGCAGTCTAGTAGAGGCGTTCACCGGGGAGCTGTTTTTT.

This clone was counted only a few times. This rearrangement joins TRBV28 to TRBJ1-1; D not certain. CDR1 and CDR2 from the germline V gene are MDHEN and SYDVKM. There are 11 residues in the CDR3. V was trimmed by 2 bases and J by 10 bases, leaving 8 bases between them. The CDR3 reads CASSLSPRAFF. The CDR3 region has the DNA TGTGCCAGCAGTTTAAGCCCGAGAGCTTTCTTT. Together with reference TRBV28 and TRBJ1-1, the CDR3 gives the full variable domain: DVKVTQSSRYLVKRTGEKVFLECVQDMDHENMFWYRQDPGLGLRLIYFSYDVKMKEKGDIPEGYSVSREKKERFSLILESASTNQTSMYLCASSLSPRAFFGQGTRLTVV.